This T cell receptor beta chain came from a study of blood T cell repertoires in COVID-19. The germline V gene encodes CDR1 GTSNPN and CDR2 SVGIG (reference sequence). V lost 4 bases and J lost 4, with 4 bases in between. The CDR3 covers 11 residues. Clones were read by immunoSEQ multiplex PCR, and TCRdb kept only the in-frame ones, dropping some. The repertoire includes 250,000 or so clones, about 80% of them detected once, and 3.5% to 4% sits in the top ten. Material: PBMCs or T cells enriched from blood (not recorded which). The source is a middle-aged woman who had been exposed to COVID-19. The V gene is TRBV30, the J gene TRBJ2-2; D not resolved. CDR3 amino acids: CAWTSTGELFF. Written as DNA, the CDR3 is TGTGCCTGGACGAGCACCGGGGAGCTGTTTTTT.